The clone carrying this T cell receptor beta chain came up once. What it recognizes is unknown. CDR3 length: 18 amino acids. Germline CDR1 reads SEHNR; CDR2 reads FQNEAQ (reference sequence). The junction had 12 bases not matched to a gene; V was cut back by 5 bases and J by 1 base. This entry is derived from a study of cytomegalovirus exposure and HLA in healthy donors. The study ran its PCR with 60 Vbeta and 13 Jbeta primers. Profiled with immunoSEQ multiplex PCR; TCRdb holds only in-frame clones, not every one. The sample comprises about 140,000 clones, about 80% of which are singletons, and approximately 1.5% rests with the top ten. Study-level points and caveats: Later work found most CMV-associated TCR beta chains apparently HLA-restricted. Common viral pathogens (according to a later analysis) appeared linked to several of the most significant clusters. A later look showed TCR association rates differing by HLA locus, highest for DRB1 and lowest for HLA-C. In a later analysis, TCR beta V- and J-gene trimming showed a link to a missense DCLRE1C variant.

This chain links TRBV7-9 with TRBJ1-4, with 8 bases fitting TRBD1. Specimen: PBMCs. This TCR came from a man aged 25 to 40 in good health and CMV-seropositive. CDR3 protein: CASSRGQVNVRTNEKLFF. CDR3 coding DNA: TGTGCCAGCAGCCGGGGACAGGTGAACGTAAGAACTAATGAAAAACTGTTTTTT.